Listed here are 5 T cell receptor beta chains from one sample, sequenced in a study of regulatory T cells in long-lasting Graves disease (dated by TCRdb to the early 2020s). Library preparation used multiplex PCR. Sequencing took place on an Illumina HiSeq 4000. CDR3 regions were amplified by Arm-PCR with iRepertoire HTBI primers to construct TCR beta libraries. The raw public reads went through TCRdb reprocessing: fastp at Q25, MiXCR clone calling, in-frame beta chains kept. Entries that share a CDR3 protein sequence are merged under the most common genes and DNA. This sample holds under 450,000 distinct CDR3 sequences; around 24% were observed only once. The top ten clonotypes cover about a quarter of the sample. In light of the paper, this sample's time point label describes: persistent/refractory GD, antithyroid drugs over 5 years with positive TRAb. For both TCR sequencing and RNA sequencing, RNA was extracted from PBMCs using TRIzol.

Source: peripheral blood mononuclear cells (PBMCs), taken when the disease was refractory, from a patient treated with antithyroid drugs. These receptors were collected from a female donor with Graves disease.

V gene TRBV29-1 combines with J gene TRBJ2-7, with D unclear. Trimming removed 2 bases from V and 2 bases from J, with 10 bases in between. The CDR3 is made up of 13 amino acids. Per the germline V gene, CDR1 is SQVTM and CDR2 is ANQGSEA. The CDR3 loop is CSVESVPTYEQYF. The CDR3 DNA sequence: TGCAGCGTTGAATCGGTCCCTACCTACGAGCAGTACTTC.

This chain uses TRBV20-1 with TRBJ2-2; 10 bases agree with TRBD1. The junction had 7 bases not matched to a gene; V was cut back by 7 bases and J by 2 bases. Germline CDR1 reads DFQATT; CDR2 reads SNEGSKA (reference sequence). There are 15 residues in the CDR3. The CDR3 protein is CSVRTGGINTGELFF. The CDR3 nucleotides are TGCAGTGTTAGGACAGGGGGTATTAACACCGGGGAGCTGTTTTTT.

The chain uses TRBV6-5 and TRBJ2-1, with D unresolved. The length of the CDR3 is 18 residues. Germline V CDR1 and CDR2: MNHEY, SVGAGI. Trimming removed 2 bases from V and 7 bases from J, with 24 bases in between. CDR3 DNA sequence: TGTGCCAGCAGTTACAAACCCCTTAGCACCCAGCACCGAAATGAGCAGTTCTTC. This encodes CASSYKPLSTQHRNEQFF.

This clonotype turned up a few times. The chain has TRBV2 and TRBJ1-5; TRBD1 agrees at 8 bases. Germline loops: CDR1 SNHLY, CDR2 FYNNEI. The CDR3 consists of 15 residues. Trimming took 2 bases from V and 6 from J; bases not matched to a gene: 6. CDR3 nucleotides: TGTGCCAGCAGTGAATTGACAGGGGATCGTCAGCCCCAGCATTTT. Amino acid sequence: CASSELTGDRQPQHF.

In this sample, this clonotype turned up many times. The chain recombines TRBV13 with TRBJ2-2, with TRBD2 matching over 12 bases. Germline-derived CDR1 and CDR2 are PRHDT and FYEKMQ (reference sequence). The junction had 14 bases not matched to a gene; V was cut back by 5 bases and J by 4 bases. The CDR3 consists of 19 residues. The CDR3 bases are TGTGCCAGCAGCGCCCCCCTAGCGGGAGGGCTAGGGGGCACCGGGGAGCTGTTTTTT. This translates into CASSAPLAGGLGGTGELFF.